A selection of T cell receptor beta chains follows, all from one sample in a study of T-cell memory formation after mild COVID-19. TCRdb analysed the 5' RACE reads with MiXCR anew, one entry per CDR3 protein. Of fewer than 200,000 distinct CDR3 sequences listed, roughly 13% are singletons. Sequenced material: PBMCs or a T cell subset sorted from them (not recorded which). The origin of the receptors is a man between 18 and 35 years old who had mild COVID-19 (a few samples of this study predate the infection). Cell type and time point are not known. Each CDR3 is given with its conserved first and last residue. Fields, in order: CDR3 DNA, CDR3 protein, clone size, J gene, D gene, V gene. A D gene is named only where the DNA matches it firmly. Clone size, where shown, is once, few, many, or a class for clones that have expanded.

TGTGCCAGCACCTTCCTCTCTGGAAACACCATATATTTT	CASTFLSGNTIYF	few	TRBJ1-3	.	TRBV12-3/TRBV12-4
TGCAGTGCTAGGGGTTTTGACTCACTCTCTGGAAACACCATATATTTT	CSARGFDSLSGNTIYF	.	TRBJ1-3	.	TRBV20-1
TGTGCCAGCAGCTACTGGACAGGATCCTACGAGCAGTACTTC	CASSYWTGSYEQYF	many	TRBJ2-7	TRBD1	TRBV3-1
TGTGCCAGCAGCTTCTCCGGGACAGGGGGCAATCAGCCCCAGCATTTT	CASSFSGTGGNQPQHF	many	TRBJ1-5	TRBD1	TRBV7-2
TGTGCCAGCAGTACAGGGGCCACGGGAAACATTCAGTACTTC	CASSTGATGNIQYF	few	TRBJ2-4	TRBD1	TRBV7-3
TGCGCCAGCAGCTTTGACAGTCAAGAGACCCAGTACTTC	CASSFDSQETQYF	many	TRBJ2-5	.	TRBV5-1
TGTGCCAGCAGCTTAGGAGGGTTCACCGGGGAGCTGTTTTTT	CASSLGGFTGELFF	.	TRBJ2-2	.	TRBV7-3
TGCAGTGCTAGAGATCCAGGGACTAGCAATCAGCCCCAGCATTTT	CSARDPGTSNQPQHF	few	TRBJ1-5	.	TRBV20-1
TGCGCCAGCAGCTTGGATCTGGGCACAGATACGCAGTATTTT	CASSLDLGTDTQYF	.	TRBJ2-3	.	TRBV5-1
TGTGCCAGCAGCTTATCGGTTAATCAGCCCCAGCATTTT	CASSLSVNQPQHF	few	TRBJ1-5	.	TRBV7-2
TGTGCCAGCAGCTCAGGGGACCCAGATACGCAGTATTTT	CASSSGDPDTQYF	few	TRBJ2-3	.	TRBV12-3/TRBV12-4
TGTGCCAGCAGCTTGCCGGAGGGGGGGGATACGCAGTATTTT	CASSLPEGGDTQYF	many	TRBJ2-3	.	TRBV7-9
TGTGCCAGCAGCCAAGGACAGCCCGGGGAGACCCAGTACTTC	CASSQGQPGETQYF	few	TRBJ2-5	.	TRBV14
TGCGCCAGCAGCCACAATCCGACAGGCTATAATTCACCCCTCCACTTT	CASSHNPTGYNSPLHF	few	TRBJ1-6	.	TRBV4-3
TGTGCCACCAGCAGAGTCCTCTTTGGGGCCAACGTCCTGACTTTC	CATSRVLFGANVLTF	few	TRBJ2-6	.	TRBV15
TGTGCCAGCACCAAAGGAGAGGGATTCATCGGGGAGCTGTTTTTT	CASTKGEGFIGELFF	.	TRBJ2-2	.	TRBV6-5